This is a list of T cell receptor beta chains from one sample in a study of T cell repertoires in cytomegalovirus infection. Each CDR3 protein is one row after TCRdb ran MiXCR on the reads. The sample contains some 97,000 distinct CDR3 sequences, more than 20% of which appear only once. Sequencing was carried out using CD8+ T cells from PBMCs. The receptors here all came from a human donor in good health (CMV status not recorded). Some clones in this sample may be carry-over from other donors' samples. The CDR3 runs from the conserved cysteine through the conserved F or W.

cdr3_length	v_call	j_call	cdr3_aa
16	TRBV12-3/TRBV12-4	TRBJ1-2	CASSDSRDRANYGYTF
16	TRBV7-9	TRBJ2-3	CASSLTGLVGADTQYF
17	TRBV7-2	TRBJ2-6	CASSRDRLSSGANVLTF
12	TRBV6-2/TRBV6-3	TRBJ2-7	CASSRDEREQYF
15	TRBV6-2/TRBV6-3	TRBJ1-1	CASSYLAPGNTEAFF
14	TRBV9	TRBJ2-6	CASSEDRSRVVLTF
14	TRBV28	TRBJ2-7	CASSPPTETYEQYF
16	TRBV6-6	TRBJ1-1	CASSYPLTQGNTEAFF
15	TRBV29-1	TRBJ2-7	CSVEAGTPNDYEQYF
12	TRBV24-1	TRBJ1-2	CATSDLTVGYTF
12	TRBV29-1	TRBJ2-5	CSVRRPGGPQYF
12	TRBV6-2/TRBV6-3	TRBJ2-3	CAAAGAGDTQYF
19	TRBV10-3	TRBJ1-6	CAISESKLSGTTYNSPLHF
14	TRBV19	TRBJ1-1	CASSIGPENTEAFF
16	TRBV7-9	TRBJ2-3	CAGSLVQDVGTDTQYF
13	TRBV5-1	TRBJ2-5	CASTSGTEETQYF
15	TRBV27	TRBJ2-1	CASNSLAGGYNEQFF
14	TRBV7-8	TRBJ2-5	CASSLSPDQETQYF
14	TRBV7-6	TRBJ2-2	CASSPTGVTGELFF
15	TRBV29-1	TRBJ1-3	CSVEDREGAGNTIYF
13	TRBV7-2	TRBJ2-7	CVSSLDMSYEQYF
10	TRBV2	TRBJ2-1	CASIQNEQFF
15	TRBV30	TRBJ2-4	CAWTPVSIAKNIQYF
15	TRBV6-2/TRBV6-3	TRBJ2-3	CASSPGTERTDTQYF
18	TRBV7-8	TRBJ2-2	CASIGAASQMGHTGELFF
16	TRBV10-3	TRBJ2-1	CAISESVGTGNNEQFF
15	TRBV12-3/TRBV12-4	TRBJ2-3	CASSLATEGADTQYF
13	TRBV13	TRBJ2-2	CASSLAAAGELFF
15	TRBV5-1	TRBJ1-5	CASSSMGKHDQPQHF
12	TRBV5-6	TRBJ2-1	CASSYSYNEQFF
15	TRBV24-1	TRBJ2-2	CATSDSTENTGELFF
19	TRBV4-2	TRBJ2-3	CASSQFHGSYSGGRDTQYF
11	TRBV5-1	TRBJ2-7	CASSESSEQYF
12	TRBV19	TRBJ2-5	CASKGGEETQYF
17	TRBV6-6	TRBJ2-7	CASSYWAPDGTGREQYF
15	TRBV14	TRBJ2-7	CASSPRGNKGYEQYF